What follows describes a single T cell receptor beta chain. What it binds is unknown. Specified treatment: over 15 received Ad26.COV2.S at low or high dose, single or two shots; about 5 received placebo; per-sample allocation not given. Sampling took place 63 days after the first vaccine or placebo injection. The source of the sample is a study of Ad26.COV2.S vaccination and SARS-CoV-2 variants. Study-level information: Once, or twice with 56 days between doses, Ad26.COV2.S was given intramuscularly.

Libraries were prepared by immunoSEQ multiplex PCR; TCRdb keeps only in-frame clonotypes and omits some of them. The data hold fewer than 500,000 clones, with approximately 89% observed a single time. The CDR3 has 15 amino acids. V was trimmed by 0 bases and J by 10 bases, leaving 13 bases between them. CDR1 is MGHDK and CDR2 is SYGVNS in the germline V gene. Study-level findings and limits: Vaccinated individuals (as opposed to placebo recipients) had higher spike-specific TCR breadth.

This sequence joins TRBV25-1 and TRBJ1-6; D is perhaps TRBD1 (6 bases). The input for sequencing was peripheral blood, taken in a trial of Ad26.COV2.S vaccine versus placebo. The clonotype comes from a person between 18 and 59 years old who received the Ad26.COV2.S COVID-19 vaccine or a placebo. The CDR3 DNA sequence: TGTGCCAGCAGTGAATATCCAGGGGTAGGCTCACCCCTCCACTTT. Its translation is CASSEYPGVGSPLHF. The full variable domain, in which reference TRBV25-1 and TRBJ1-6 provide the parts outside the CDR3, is EADIYQTPRYLVIGTGKKITLECSQTMGHDKMYWYQQDPGMELHLIHYSYGVNSTEKGDLSSESTVSRIRTEHFPLTLESARPSHTSQYLCASSEYPGVGSPLHFGNGTRLTVT.